Presented here are 23 T cell receptor beta chains from one specimen sequenced in a study of beta chain features in type 1 diabetes (dated by TCRdb to between 2017 and 2018). Results the study describes overall, beyond this receptor: In all four CD4+ subsets, TCRB CDR3 length was moderately but significantly shorter in type 1 diabetes patients.

The library relied on the immunoSEQ multiplex PCR assay. The entire amount of isolated RNA was reverse transcribed using the High Capacity cDNA Reverse Transcription Kit, so the sequenced TCRB transcripts were expressed ones. TCRdb took over this immuneACCESS table, retaining in-frame rearrangements with V and J assigned. Such tables are incomplete; in checked studies, under half of the missing clones stem from an unresolved V gene, and the remainder is unexplained. In this sample the table shows over 150,000 clones, about 8.1% of which occur a single time. The top ten hold approximately 0.54% of the sample. These TCRs' antigens remain unknown. The sample comprised central memory CD4+ T cells from blood. Every receptor here comes from a woman younger than 35 with type 1 diabetes.

This clone was seen many times. V gene TRBV28 combines with J gene TRBJ2-7, with a possible D match to TRBD2 (6 bases). Per germline, CDR1 MDHEN and CDR2 SYDVKM. This CDR3 comprises 12 residues. Trimming removed 6 bases at V and 6 bases at J, with 12 bases between. CDR3 region: CASRLGGSEQYF. The CDR3, as DNA: TGTGCCAGCAGACTTGGGGGGTCCGAGCAGTACTTC.

This clone was counted a few times. The rearrangement uses TRBV2 and TRBJ2-5; maybe TRBD1 (5 bases). The CDR3 runs 12 residues. V was trimmed by 6 bases and J by 0 bases, leaving 5 bases between them. Germline V lookup: CDR1 SNHLY, CDR2 FYNNEI. This CDR3 is CASRDNQETQYF. CDR3 coding DNA: TGTGCCAGCAGGGACAACCAAGAGACCCAGTACTTC.

This clone was seen a few times. The J gene is TRBJ1-6, the V gene TRBV7-9; no clear D gene. Trimming took 5 bases from V and 6 from J, leaving 11 bases between them. Germline V lookup: CDR1 SEHNR, CDR2 FQNEAQ (reference sequence). CDR3 size: 14 residues. CDR3 protein: CASSPSQVNSPLHF. The CDR3 coding sequence is TGTGCCAGCAGCCCATCGCAGGTTAATTCACCCCTCCACTTT.

This clone was counted many times. This sequence joins TRBV28 and TRBJ2-1; 12 nucleotides match TRBD2. Losses at the gene ends were 1 base for V and 9 bases for J; bases not matched to a gene: 10. This CDR3 is 17 amino acids long. The V gene's germline CDR1 is MDHEN and CDR2 SYDVKM. DNA for the CDR3: TGTGCCAGCAGTTTATTCGATCTAGCGGGAGGGCCAGGTGAGCAGTTCTTC. Translating gives CASSLFDLAGGPGEQFF.

The chain has TRBV18 and TRBJ1-4, with D possibly matching TRBD1 (6 bases). Between the trimmed V and J ends, which lost 3 bases and 7 bases, there was a span of 15 bases. This CDR3 has 15 residues. The germline V gene has CDR1 KGHSH and CDR2 LQKENI. CDR3 DNA: TGTGCCAGCTCACCCTTCTGGGGGCAGGGTGAAAAACTGTTTTTT. This encodes CASSPFWGQGEKLFF.

A few counts support this clone. The genes are TRBV25-1 and TRBJ2-7, with 9 bases lining up with TRBD1. V was clipped by 3 bases and J by 2 bases; unmatched bases: 2. Germline CDR1 reads MGHDK; CDR2 reads SYGVNS. The CDR3 sequence is 14 residues long. For the CDR3, the DNA is TGTGCCAGCAGTGAGACAGGGGGGCCCTACGAGCAGTACTTC. This translates into CASSETGGPYEQYF.

The chain carries TRBV30 and TRBJ1-2; weak D call: TRBD1 (5 bases). The CDR3 spans 14 residues. Germline V CDR1 and CDR2: GTSNPN, SVGIG (reference sequence). The ends were cut back, 0 bases at V and 3 bases at J, with 11 bases in the middle. The CDR3 protein is CAWSVQGADYGYTF. As DNA, the CDR3 is TGTGCCTGGAGTGTACAAGGGGCGGACTATGGCTACACCTTC.

The V and J genes are TRBV7-9 and TRBJ2-3, with no clear D. The CDR3 runs 12 residues. From germline, CDR1 is SEHNR and CDR2 FQNEAQ (reference sequence). V lost 4 bases and J lost 2, with 4 bases in between. In DNA form, the CDR3 reads TGTGCCAGCAGCTCTAACACAGATACGCAGTATTTT. It encodes CASSSNTDTQYF. Complete variable domain (other parts from reference TRBV7-9 and TRBJ2-3): DTGVSQNPRHKITKRGQNVTFRCDPISEHNRLYWYRQTLGQGPEFLTYFQNEAQLEKSRLLSDRFSAERPKGSFSTLEIQRTEQGDSAMYLCASSSNTDTQYFGPGTRLTVL.

V and J are TRBV7-2 and TRBJ1-6, with D possibly TRBD1 on 6 matching bases. The germline gives CDR1 SGHTA, CDR2 FQGNSA. V gave up 5 bases and J gave up 6 bases, with 11 bases separating them. CDR3 length: 14 amino acids. The CDR3 protein is CASSHGQLNSPLHF. CDR3 coding DNA: TGTGCCAGCAGCCACGGACAGCTTAATTCACCCCTCCACTTT.

The chain is built from TRBV6-5 and TRBJ2-7; 9 bases align to TRBD2. The CDR3 runs 15 residues. V lost 6 bases, J lost 3 bases, and 9 bases stayed unmatched. Germline CDR1 reads MNHEY; CDR2 reads SVGAGI. CDR3 nucleotides: TGTGCCAGCAGCCGCGGGGGGGGTCGAAACTACGAGCAGTACTTC. This translates into CASSRGGGRNYEQYF.

In this sample, this clone turned up a few times. This chain connects TRBV14 to TRBJ2-3; no reliable D call. The CDR3 length is 15 residues. V was trimmed by 5 bases and J by 2 bases, leaving 14 bases between them. Germline V lookup: CDR1 SGHDN, CDR2 FVKESK. The CDR3 nucleotides read TGTGCCAGCAGCACGCGGAAGGCCATCACAGATACGCAGTATTTT. It codes for CASSTRKAITDTQYF.

The chain links TRBV9 to TRBJ2-3, with D maybe TRBD2 (5 bases). Germline CDR1 and CDR2: SGDLS and YYNGEE. V lost 3 bases and J lost 3, with 11 bases in between. The CDR3 is made up of 14 amino acids. The CDR3 sequence is CASSARRSTDTQYF. The CDR3 DNA sequence: TGTGCCAGCAGCGCCCGGAGGTCTACAGATACGCAGTATTTT.

The V and J genes are TRBV25-1 and TRBJ2-5; the D gene is possibly TRBD1 (6 bases). CDR1 and CDR2 (germline): MGHDK, SYGVNS. The CDR3 contains 14 residues. V gave up 1 base and J gave up 7 bases, with 13 bases separating them. CDR3 protein: CASSESRTVGTQYF. The CDR3 nucleotides read TGTGCCAGCAGTGAATCCAGGACAGTAGGGACCCAGTACTTC.

Only a few counts were recorded for this clone. V and J are TRBV2 and TRBJ2-7; TRBD2 is a possible D gene (5 bases). Germline CDR1 and CDR2: SNHLY and FYNNEI. Trimming removed 10 bases from V and 2 bases from J, with 12 bases in between. This CDR3 is 12 amino acids long. This chain's CDR3 is CATAGRTYEQYF. The CDR3, as DNA: TGTGCCACCGCGGGCAGGACCTACGAGCAGTACTTC.

V and J are TRBV5-1 and TRBJ2-3; 7 bases match TRBD2. CDR3 length: 15 residues. V trimming: 1 base; J trimming: 3 bases; junction bases outside the gene matches: 5. The V gene's germline CDR1 is SGHRS and CDR2 YFSETQ. This chain's CDR3 is CASSLSWGGTDTQYF. The CDR3 DNA reads TGCGCCAGCAGCTTGTCCTGGGGGGGGACAGATACGCAGTATTTT.

This clone showed up many times. The chain couples TRBV2 to TRBJ2-7; 8 bases fit TRBD1. Trimming removed 9 bases from V and 2 bases from J; junction bases left unmatched: 6. Germline CDR1 is SNHLY and CDR2 is FYNNEI. The CDR3 length is 13 residues. CDR3 DNA: TGTGCCAGGCAGGGGGCGACTGCCTACGAGCAGTACTTC. Amino acid sequence: CARQGATAYEQYF.

The sample holds a few counts of this clone. The CDR3 DNA sequence: TGTGCCTGGACGACAAACCTGAGTGAAAAACTGTTTTTT. Protein product: CAWTTNLSEKLFF. The V gene is TRBV30, the J gene TRBJ1-4; D not resolved. This CDR3 region has 13 residues. CDR1 is GTSNPN, CDR2 SVGIG, per germline (reference sequence). Between the trimmed V and J ends, which lost 4 bases and 7 bases, there was a span of 13 bases. Combining the CDR3 with reference TRBV30 and TRBJ1-4 gives the whole variable domain SQTIHQWPATLVQPVGSPLSLECTVEGTSNPNLYWYRQAAGRGLQLLFYSVGIGQISSEVPQNLSASRPQDRQFILSSKKLLLSDSGFYLCAWTTNLSEKLFFGSGTQLSVL.

The chain carries TRBV13 and TRBJ1-3; D remains ambiguous. V lost 4 bases, J lost 0 bases, and 7 bases lay in between. Germline V gene data show CDR1 as PRHDT and CDR2 as FYEKMQ (reference sequence). The CDR3 totals 14 residues. The CDR3 loop is CASSSPNSGNTIYF. The CDR3 region has the DNA TGTGCCAGCAGCTCCCCAAACTCTGGAAACACCATATATTTT.

V usage is TRBV5-1 and J usage is TRBJ1-2, with D unresolved. Germline assignment: CDR1 SGHRS and CDR2 YFSETQ. The CDR3 contains 15 residues. V was clipped by 0 bases and J by 7 bases, with 16 bases between them. CDR3 DNA: TGCGCCAGCAGCTTGGCCGGCGGCAGCCAGACTGGCTACACCTTC. Amino acids: CASSLAGGSQTGYTF.

The V call is TRBV5-4, the J call TRBJ1-2; D perhaps matches TRBD1 (5 bases). With 3 bases removed from V and 4 bases from J, the gap between germline ends came to 10 bases. Germline values: CDR1 SGHNT, CDR2 YYREEE (reference sequence). The CDR3 extends over 13 amino acids. CDR3 residues: CASSSRGTYGYTF. The CDR3 region has the DNA TGTGCCAGCAGCTCCCGGGGGACCTATGGCTACACCTTC. The variable domain in full, completed from reference TRBV5-4 and TRBJ1-2, reads ETGVTQSPTHLIKTRGQQVTLRCSSQSGHNTVSWYQQALGQGPQFIFQYYREEENGRGNFPPRFSGLQFPNYSSELNVNALELDDSALYLCASSSRGTYGYTFGSGTRLTVV.

This clone has more than one count but fewer than ten. The rearrangement joins TRBV4-3 to TRBJ2-7; the D is unclear. The V gene's germline CDR1 is LGHNA and CDR2 YSLEER. Trimming shortened V by 0 bases and J by 3 bases, and 6 bases separated the two germline ends. The CDR3 loop spans 13 amino acids. For the CDR3, the DNA is TGCGCCAGCAGCCAAGATGTGCGCTACGAGCAGTACTTC. Its translation: CASSQDVRYEQYF.

The chain employs TRBV28 and TRBJ2-3; unclear D gene. Trimming took 1 base from V and 0 from J, leaving 8 bases between them. The CDR3 runs 15 residues. Germline V gives CDR1 MDHEN, CDR2 SYDVKM. The CDR3 DNA is TGTGCCAGCAGTTTATACAGAACTAGCACAGATACGCAGTATTTT. Its translation is CASSLYRTSTDTQYF.

This clone was detected only a few times. The chain combines TRBV9 with TRBJ2-5, with 11 bases matching TRBD1. J lost 2 bases, V lost 3 bases, and 9 bases had no gene match. Germline values: CDR1 SGDLS, CDR2 YYNGEE. The CDR3 contains 17 residues. CDR3 bases: TGTGCCAGCAGCGCTACGGGACAGGGGGTCAAGCAAGAGACCCAGTACTTC. Protein product: CASSATGQGVKQETQYF.